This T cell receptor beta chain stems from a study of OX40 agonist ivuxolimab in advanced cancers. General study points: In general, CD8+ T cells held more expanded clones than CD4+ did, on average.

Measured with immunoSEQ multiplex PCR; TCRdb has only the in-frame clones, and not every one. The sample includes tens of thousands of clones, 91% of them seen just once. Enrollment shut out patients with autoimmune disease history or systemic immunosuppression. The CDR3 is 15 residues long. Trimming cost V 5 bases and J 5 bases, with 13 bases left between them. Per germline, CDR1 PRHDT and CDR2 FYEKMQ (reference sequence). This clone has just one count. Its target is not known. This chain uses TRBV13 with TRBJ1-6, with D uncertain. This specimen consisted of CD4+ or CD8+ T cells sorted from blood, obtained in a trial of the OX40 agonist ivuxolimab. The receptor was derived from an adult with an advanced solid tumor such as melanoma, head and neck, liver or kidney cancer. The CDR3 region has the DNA TGTGCCAGCAGCGCTGGACCGGCGAATAATTCACCCCTCCACTTT. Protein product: CASSAGPANNSPLHF.